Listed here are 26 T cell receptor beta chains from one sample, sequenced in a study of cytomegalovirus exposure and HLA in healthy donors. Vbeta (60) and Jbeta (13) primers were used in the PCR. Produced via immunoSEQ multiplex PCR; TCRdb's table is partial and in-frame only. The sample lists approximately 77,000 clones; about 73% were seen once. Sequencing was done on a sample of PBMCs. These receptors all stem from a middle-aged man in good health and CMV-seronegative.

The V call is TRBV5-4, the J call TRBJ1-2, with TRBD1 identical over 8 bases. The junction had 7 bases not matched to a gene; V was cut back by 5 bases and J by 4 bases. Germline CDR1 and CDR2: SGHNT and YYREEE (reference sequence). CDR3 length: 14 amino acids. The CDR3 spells CASSHRQGTYGYTF. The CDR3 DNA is TGTGCCAGCAGTCATAGACAGGGGACCTATGGCTACACCTTC.

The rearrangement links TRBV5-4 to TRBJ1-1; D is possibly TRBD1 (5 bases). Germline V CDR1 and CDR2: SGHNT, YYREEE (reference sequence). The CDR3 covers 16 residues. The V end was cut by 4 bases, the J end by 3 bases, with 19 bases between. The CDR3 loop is CASSPGVVRPDTEAFF. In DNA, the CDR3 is TGTGCCAGCAGCCCGGGGGTTGTTCGGCCGGACACTGAAGCTTTCTTT. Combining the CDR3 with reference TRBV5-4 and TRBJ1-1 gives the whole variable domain ETGVTQSPTHLIKTRGQQVTLRCSSQSGHNTVSWYQQALGQGPQFIFQYYREEENGRGNFPPRFSGLQFPNYSSELNVNALELDDSALYLCASSPGVVRPDTEAFFGQGTRLTVV.

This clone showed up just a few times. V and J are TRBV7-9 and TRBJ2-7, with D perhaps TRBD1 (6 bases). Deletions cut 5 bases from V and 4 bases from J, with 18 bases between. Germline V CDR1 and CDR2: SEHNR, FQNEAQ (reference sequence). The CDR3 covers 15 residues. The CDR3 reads CASSPWTDFSYEQYF. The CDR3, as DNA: TGTGCCAGCAGCCCCTGGACAGATTTTTCTTACGAGCAGTACTTC. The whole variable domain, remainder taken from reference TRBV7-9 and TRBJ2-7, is DTGVSQNPRHKITKRGQNVTFRCDPISEHNRLYWYRQTLGQGPEFLTYFQNEAQLEKSRLLSDRFSAERPKGSFSTLEIQRTEQGDSAMYLCASSPWTDFSYEQYFGPGTRLTVT.

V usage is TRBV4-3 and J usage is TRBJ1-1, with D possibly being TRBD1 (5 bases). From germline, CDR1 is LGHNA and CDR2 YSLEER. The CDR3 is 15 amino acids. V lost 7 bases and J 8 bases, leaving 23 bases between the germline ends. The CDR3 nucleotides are TGCGCCAGCACCCCTGGCAGGGAGGTGGTACGGGAAGCTTTCTTT. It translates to CASTPGREVVREAFF.

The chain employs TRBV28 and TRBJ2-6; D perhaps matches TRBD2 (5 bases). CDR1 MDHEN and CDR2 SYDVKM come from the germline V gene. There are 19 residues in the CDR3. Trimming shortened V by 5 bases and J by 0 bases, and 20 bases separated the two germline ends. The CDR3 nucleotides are TGTGCCAGCAGTAAAAACCCGCGGACGGGAAGCTCTGGGGCCAACGTCCTGACTTTC. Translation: CASSKNPRTGSSGANVLTF.

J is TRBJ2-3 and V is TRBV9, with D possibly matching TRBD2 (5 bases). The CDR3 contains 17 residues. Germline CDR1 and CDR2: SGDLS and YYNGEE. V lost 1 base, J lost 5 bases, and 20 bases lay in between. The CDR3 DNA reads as TGTGCCAGCAGCGTAATGGAGAGGGCGGACTTAGGAGATACGCAGTATTTT. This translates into CASSVMERADLGDTQYF.

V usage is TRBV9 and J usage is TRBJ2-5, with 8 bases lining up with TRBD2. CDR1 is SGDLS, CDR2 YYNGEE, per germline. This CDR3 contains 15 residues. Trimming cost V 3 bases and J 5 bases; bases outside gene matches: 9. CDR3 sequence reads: CASSASGGARETQYF. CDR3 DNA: TGTGCCAGCAGCGCCTCGGGGGGGGCCCGGGAGACCCAGTACTTC.

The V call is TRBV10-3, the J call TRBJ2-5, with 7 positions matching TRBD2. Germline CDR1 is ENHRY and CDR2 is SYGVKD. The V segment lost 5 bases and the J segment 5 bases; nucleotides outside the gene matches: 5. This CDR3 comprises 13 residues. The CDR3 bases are TGTGCCATCAGTACAGATAGCGGGGAGACCCAGTACTTC. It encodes CAISTDSGETQYF.

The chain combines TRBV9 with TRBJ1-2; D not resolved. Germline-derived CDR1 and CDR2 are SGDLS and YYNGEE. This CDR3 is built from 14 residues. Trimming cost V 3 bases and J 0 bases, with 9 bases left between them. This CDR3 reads CASSALAANYGYTF. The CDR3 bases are TGTGCCAGCAGCGCTTTAGCAGCTAACTATGGCTACACCTTC.

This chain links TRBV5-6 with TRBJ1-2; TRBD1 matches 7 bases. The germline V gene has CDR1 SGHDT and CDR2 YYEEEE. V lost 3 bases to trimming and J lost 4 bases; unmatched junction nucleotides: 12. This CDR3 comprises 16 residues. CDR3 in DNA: TGTGCCAGCAGCTCCAGAATCGGACAGGCTAGCTATGGCTACACCTTC. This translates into CASSSRIGQASYGYTF.

This CDR3 is CAISDTSGFSYEQYF. The CDR3 nucleotides read TGTGCCATCAGTGACACTAGCGGATTCTCCTACGAGCAGTACTTC. V is TRBV10-3 and J is TRBJ2-7; 8 nucleotides line up with TRBD2. The V segment lost 3 bases and the J segment 0 bases; nucleotides outside the gene matches: 4. The CDR3 has 15 residues. From germline, CDR1 is ENHRY and CDR2 SYGVKD.

The CDR3, as DNA: TGCGCCAGCAGTGAGGCCGGGACAGACTACGAGCAGTACTTC. It yields the protein CASSEAGTDYEQYF. V gene TRBV10-1 combines with J gene TRBJ2-7; 7 bases fit TRBD1. V lost 2 bases, J lost 3 bases, and 4 bases stayed unmatched. The germline gives CDR1 WNHNN, CDR2 SYGVQD (reference sequence). CDR3 size: 14 residues.

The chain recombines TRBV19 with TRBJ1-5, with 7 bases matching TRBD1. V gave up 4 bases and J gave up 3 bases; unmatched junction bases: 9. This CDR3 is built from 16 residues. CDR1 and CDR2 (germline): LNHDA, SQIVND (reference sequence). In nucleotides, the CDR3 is TGTGCCAGTAGTACAGAAAGGACAGGCTACAATCAGCCCCAGCATTTT. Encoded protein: CASSTERTGYNQPQHF.

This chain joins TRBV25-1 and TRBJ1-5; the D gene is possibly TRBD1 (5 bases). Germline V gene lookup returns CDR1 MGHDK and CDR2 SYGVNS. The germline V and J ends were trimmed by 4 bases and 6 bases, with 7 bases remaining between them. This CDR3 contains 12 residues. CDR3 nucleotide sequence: TGTGCCAGCAGTGCGGGGGTTCAGCCCCAGCATTTT. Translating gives CASSAGVQPQHF.

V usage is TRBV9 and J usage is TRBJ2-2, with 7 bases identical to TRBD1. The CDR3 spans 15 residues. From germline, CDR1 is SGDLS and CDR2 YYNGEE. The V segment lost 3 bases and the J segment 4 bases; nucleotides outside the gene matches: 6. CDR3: CASSASGGTTGELFF. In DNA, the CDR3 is TGTGCCAGCAGCGCATCAGGGGGTACCACCGGGGAGCTGTTTTTT.

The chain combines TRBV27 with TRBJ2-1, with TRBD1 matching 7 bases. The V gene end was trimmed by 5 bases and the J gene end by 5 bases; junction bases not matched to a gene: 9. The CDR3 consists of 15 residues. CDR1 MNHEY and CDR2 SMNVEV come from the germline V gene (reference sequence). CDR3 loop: CASSTGQRINNEQFF. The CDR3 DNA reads TGTGCCAGCAGTACGGGACAGAGGATAAACAATGAGCAGTTCTTC.

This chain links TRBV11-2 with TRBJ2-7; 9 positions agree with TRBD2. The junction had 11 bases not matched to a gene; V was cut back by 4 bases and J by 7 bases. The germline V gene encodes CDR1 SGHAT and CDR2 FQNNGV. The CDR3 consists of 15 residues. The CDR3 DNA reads TGTGCCAGCAGCTCAGTAAGCGGGAGGCCGCAAGAGCAGTACTTC. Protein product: CASSSVSGRPQEQYF.

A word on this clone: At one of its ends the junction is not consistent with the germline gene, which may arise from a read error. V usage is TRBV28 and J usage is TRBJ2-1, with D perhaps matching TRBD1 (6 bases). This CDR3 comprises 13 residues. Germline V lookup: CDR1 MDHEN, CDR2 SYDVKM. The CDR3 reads CATSSWGHNEQFF. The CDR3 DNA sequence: TGTGCCACCAGTAGTTGGGGGCACAATGAGCAGTTCTTC.

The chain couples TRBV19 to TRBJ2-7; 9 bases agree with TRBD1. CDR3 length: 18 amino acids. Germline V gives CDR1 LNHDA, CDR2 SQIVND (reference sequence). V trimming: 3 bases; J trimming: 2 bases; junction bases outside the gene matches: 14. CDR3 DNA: TGTGCCAGTAGTATTTATATATCCACAGGGGGCCAAGCCTACGAGCAGTACTTC. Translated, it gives CASSIYISTGGQAYEQYF.

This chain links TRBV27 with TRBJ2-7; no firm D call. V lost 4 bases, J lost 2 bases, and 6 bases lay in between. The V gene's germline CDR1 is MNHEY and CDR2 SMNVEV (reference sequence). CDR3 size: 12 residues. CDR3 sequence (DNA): TGTGCCAGCAGTTCCCATCCCTACGAGCAGTACTTC. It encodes CASSSHPYEQYF.

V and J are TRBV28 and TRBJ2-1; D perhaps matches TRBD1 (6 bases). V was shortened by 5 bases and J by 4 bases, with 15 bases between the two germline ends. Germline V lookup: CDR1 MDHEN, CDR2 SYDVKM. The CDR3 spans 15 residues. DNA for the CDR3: TGTGCCAGCAGTGAACCAATACAGGGATACAATGAGCAGTTCTTC. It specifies CASSEPIQGYNEQFF. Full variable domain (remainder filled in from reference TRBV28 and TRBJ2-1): DVKVTQSSRYLVKRTGEKVFLECVQDMDHENMFWYRQDPGLGLRLIYFSYDVKMKEKGDIPEGYSVSREKKERFSLILESASTNQTSMYLCASSEPIQGYNEQFFGPGTRLTVL.

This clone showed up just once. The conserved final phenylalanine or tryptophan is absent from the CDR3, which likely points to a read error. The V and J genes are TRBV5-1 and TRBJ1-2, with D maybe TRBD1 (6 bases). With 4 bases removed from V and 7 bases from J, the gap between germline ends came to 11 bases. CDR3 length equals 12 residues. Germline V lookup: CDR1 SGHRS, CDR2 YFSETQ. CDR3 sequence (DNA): TGCGCCAGCAGCGGCAGGGGTCTTGGCTACACCGTC. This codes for CASSGRGLGYTV.

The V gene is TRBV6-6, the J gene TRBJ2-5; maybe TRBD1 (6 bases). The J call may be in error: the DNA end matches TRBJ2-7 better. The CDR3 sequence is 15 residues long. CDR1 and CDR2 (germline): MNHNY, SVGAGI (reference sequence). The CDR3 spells CASSPLSWGRYEQYF. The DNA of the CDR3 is TGTGCCAGCAGTCCCCTGTCGTGGGGGCGCTACGAGCAGTACTTC.

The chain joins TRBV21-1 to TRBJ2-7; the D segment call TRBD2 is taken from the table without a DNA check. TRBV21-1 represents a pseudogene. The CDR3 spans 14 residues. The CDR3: CASSKGPRSYEQYF. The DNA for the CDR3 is TGTGCCAGCAGCAAAGGACCTAGGTCCTACGAGCAGTACTTC.

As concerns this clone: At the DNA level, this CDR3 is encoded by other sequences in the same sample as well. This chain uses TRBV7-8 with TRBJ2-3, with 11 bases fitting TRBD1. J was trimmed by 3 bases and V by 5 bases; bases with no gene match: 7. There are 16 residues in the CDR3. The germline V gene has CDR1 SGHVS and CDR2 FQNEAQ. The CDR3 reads CASSPRDRGGTDTQYF. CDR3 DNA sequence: TGTGCCAGCAGCCCCCGGGACAGGGGGGGGACAGATACGCAGTATTTT.

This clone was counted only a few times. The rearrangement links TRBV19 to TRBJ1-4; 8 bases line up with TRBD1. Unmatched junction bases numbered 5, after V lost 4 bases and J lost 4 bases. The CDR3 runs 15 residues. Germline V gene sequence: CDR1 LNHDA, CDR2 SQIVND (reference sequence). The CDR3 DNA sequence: TGTGCCAGTAGTAGGGGGACAGGACTTAATGAAAAACTGTTTTTT. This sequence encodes CASSRGTGLNEKLFF.